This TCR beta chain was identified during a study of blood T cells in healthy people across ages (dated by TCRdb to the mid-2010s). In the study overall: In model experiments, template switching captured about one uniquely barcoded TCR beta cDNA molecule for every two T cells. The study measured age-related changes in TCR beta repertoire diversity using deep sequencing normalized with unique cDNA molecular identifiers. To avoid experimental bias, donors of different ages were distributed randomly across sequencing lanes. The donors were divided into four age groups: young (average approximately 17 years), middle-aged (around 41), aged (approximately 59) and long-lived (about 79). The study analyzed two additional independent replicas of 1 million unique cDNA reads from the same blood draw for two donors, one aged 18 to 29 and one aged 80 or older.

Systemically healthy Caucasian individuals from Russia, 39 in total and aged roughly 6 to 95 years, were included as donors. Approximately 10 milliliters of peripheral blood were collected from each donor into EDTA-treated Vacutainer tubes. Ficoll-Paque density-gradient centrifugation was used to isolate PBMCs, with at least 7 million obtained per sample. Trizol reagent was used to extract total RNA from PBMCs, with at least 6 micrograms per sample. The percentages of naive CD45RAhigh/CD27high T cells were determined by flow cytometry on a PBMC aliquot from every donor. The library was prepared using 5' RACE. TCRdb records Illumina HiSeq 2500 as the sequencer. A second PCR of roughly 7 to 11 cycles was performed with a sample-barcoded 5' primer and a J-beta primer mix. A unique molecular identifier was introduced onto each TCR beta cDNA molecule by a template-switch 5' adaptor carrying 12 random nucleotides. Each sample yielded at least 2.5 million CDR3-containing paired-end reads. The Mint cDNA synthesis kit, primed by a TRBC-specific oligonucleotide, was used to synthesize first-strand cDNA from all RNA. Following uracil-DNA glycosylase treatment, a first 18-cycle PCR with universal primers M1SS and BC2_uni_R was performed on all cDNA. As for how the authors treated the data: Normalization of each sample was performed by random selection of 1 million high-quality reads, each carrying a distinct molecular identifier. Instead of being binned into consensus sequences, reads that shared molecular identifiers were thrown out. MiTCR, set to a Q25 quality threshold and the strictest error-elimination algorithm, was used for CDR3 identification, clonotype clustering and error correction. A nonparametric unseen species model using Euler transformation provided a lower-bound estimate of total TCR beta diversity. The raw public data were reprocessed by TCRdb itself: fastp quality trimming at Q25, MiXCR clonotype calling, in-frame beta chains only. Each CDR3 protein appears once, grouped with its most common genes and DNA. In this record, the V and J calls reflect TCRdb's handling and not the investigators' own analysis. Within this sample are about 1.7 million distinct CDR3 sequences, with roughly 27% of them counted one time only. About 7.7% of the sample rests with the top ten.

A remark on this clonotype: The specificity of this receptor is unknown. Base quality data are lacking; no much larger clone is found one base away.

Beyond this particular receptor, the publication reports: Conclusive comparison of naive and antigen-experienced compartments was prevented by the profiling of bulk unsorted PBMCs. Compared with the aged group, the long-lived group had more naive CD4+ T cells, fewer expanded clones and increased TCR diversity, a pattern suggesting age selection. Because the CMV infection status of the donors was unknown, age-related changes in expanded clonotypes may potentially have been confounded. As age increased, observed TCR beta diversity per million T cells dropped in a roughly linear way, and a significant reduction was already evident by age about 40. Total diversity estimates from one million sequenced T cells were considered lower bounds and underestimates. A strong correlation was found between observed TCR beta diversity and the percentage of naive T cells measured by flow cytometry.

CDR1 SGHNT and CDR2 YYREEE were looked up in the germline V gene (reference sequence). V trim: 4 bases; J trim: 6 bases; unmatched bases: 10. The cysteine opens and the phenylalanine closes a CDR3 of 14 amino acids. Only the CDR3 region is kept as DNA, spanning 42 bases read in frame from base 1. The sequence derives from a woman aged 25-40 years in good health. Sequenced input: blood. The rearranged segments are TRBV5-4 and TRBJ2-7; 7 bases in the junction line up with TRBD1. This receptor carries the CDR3 CASSPTGNPLEQYF. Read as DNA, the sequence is TGTGCCAGCAGCCCGACAGGGAACCCTCTCGAGCAGTACTTC.